This is a list of T cell receptor beta chains from one sample in a study of Graves' ophthalmopathy and Graves' hyperthyroidism. TCRdb reprocessed the multiplex PCR reads with MiXCR, giving one entry per CDR3 protein. The data contain about 480,000 distinct CDR3 sequences, approximately 14% of them singletons. The sequencing sample was made of blood. The receptors originated from a woman aged 30 to 39 with Graves' ophthalmopathy. Both conserved end residues are part of each CDR3. D genes are given only for firm matches. Some rows mark clone size as missing; the rest say once, few, many or name a class of expanded clone.

j_call v_call d_call clone_size cdr3_nt cdr3_aa
TRBJ2-2 TRBV3-1 NA NA TGTGCCAGCAGCCAAGCTTATGGCCGCGGGGACACCGGGGAGCTGTTTTTT CASSQAYGRGDTGELFF
TRBJ1-6 TRBV6-1 TRBD1 NA TGTGCCAGCAGTGAAGAGTCCGGGACAGGGAATTCACCCCTCCACTTT CASSEESGTGNSPLHF
TRBJ1-1 TRBV6-2/TRBV6-3 TRBD1 few TGTGCCAGCACCGACCCTGACAGGGGCGGCACTGAAGCTTTCTTT CASTDPDRGGTEAFF
TRBJ2-7 TRBV12-5 TRBD1 many TGTGCTAGTGGTCGGAAACGTGGGGACAGCAAGTACGAGCAGTACTTC CASGRKRGDSKYEQYF
TRBJ2-2 TRBV7-2 TRBD2 many TGTGCCAGCAGCTTCGGACTAGCGGCCACCGGGGAGCTGTTTTTT CASSFGLAATGELFF
TRBJ1-1 TRBV6-1 NA many TGTGCCAGCAGTAGAGGACAGCACACTGAAGCTTTCTTT CASSRGQHTEAFF
TRBJ1-1 TRBV6-1 TRBD1 NA TGTGCCAGGCCAGGGGGACGGACTGAAGCTTTCTTT CARPGGRTEAFF
TRBJ2-5 TRBV6-5 TRBD2 NA TGTGCCAGCAGTTACGCGGGGGGCGGAGAGACCCAGTACTTC CASSYAGGGETQYF
TRBJ2-7 TRBV7-2 NA many TGTGCCAGCAGCTTAGCGAGGGGGGACAGCTACGAGCAGTACTTC CASSLARGDSYEQYF
TRBJ1-1 TRBV28 NA many TGTGCCAGCGGGAGGCTCTTAAGGGCCACTGAAGCTTTCTTT CASGRLLRATEAFF
TRBJ2-7 TRBV7-9 NA many TGTGCCAGCAGCATAAAGGACAGAATGTACGAGCAGTACTTC CASSIKDRMYEQYF
TRBJ2-7 TRBV6-1 TRBD1 many TGTGCCAGCACTGTGGCCGGGACAGGGGCCTACGAGCAGTACTTC CASTVAGTGAYEQYF
TRBJ2-7 TRBV4-1 TRBD2 NA TGCGCCAGCAGCCAAGGGGAGTTTCGGGGGGAAACCCACGAGCAGTACTTC CASSQGEFRGETHEQYF
TRBJ1-1 TRBV12-3/TRBV12-4 NA NA TGTGCCAGCAGTCCCGACAGGAGACTCATGAACACTGAAGCTTTCTTT CASSPDRRLMNTEAFF
TRBJ1-1 TRBV7-3 NA many TGTGCCAGCAGCTTAAGAGACCTCGGGGACACTGAAGCTTTCTTT CASSLRDLGDTEAFF
TRBJ1-1 TRBV5-1 NA many TGCGCCAGCAGCCACGGGACAAATGAAGCTTTCTTT CASSHGTNEAFF
TRBJ2-4 TRBV6-5 TRBD1 many TGTGCCAGCAACGGTAGAGTACAGGGGAAAAACATTAAGTACTTC CASNGRVQGKNIKYF
TRBJ1-1 TRBV30 NA NA TGTGCCTGGAGTGGTGGGGGCCGCCCTGAAGCTTTCTTT CAWSGGGRPEAFF
TRBJ2-7 TRBV6-5 TRBD2 many TGTGCCAGCAGTTACGGTGGGGGGGGTATTTACGAGCAGTACTTC CASSYGGGGIYEQYF
TRBJ1-5 TRBV6-2/TRBV6-3 NA many TGTGCCAGCAAGTACAGGGAGCATCAGCCCCAGCATTTT CASKYREHQPQHF
TRBJ1-5 TRBV5-5 NA few TGTGCCAGCAGCCGGCAGGGGCTGCCCCAGCATTTT CASSRQGLPQHF
TRBJ1-1 TRBV28 NA many TGTGCCAGCTTTTCGGGGGGGATCACCGAAGCTTTCTTT CASFSGGITEAFF
TRBJ1-1 TRBV4-1 TRBD1 NA TGCGCCAGCAGCCAAGGGGACAGGTTTCGGATGAACACTGAAGCTTTCTTT CASSQGDRFRMNTEAFF
TRBJ1-1 TRBV5-1 TRBD1 many TGCGCCAGCAGCCGGCAGACAGGGCGCTACACTGAAGCTTTCTTT CASSRQTGRYTEAFF
TRBJ2-2 TRBV12-3/TRBV12-4 NA many TGTGCCAGCAATATCATAGGGGCCACCGGGGAGCTGTTTTTT CASNIIGATGELFF
TRBJ1-1 TRBV6-2/TRBV6-3 NA many TGTGCCAGCAGTTCCCGATCAGTAAACACTGAAGCTTTCTTT CASSSRSVNTEAFF
TRBJ1-1 TRBV12-5 TRBD1 many TGTGCTAGTGGTTTTGCCCCAGGGGGCAGGAACACTGAAGCTTTCTTT CASGFAPGGRNTEAFF
TRBJ2-7 TRBV2 NA few TGTGCCAGCAGGCGTTTAGACCCCCCTCAGTACTTC CASRRLDPPQYF
TRBJ2-2 TRBV28 NA many TGTGCCAGCAGTTTTGCGGGAAGGGCGAGCACCGGGGAGCTGTCTTTT CASSFAGRASTGELSF
TRBJ2-7 TRBV25-1 NA NA TGTGCCAGCAGTGCCCGGGGGTACGGGCAGTACTTC CASSARGYGQYF
TRBJ1-2 TRBV30 NA many TGTGCCTGGAAGGCGGCTAACTATGGCTACACCTTC CAWKAANYGYTF
TRBJ2-7 TRBV30 NA NA TGTGCCTGGAGTGTACCGCCGTTGGGTTACGAGCAGTACTTC CAWSVPPLGYEQYF
TRBJ2-5 TRBV28 NA many TGTGCCAGCAGGGGAAGGGGATCCAGGGCGGAGACCCAGTACTTC CASRGRGSRAETQYF
TRBJ2-7 TRBV10-1 TRBD2 many TGCGCCAGCAGTTCCCGGACTAGCGGGAGGGTTGCCTACGAGCAGTACTTC CASSSRTSGRVAYEQYF
TRBJ1-2 TRBV7-2 NA NA TGTGCCAGCAGCGCTTCCTCCTCTTATGGCTACACCTTC CASSASSSYGYTF
TRBJ2-5 TRBV27 NA many TGTGCCAGCAGTTTACGACCCGCCAGGGTGGGAGAGACCCAGTACTTC CASSLRPARVGETQYF
TRBJ2-7 TRBV7-8 NA few TGTGCCAGCAGCTTAGTAGGGGGAGGGCCGGGTTCGGAGCAGTACTTC CASSLVGGGPGSEQYF
TRBJ1-1 TRBV12-3/TRBV12-4 NA once TGTGCCAGCACCTGGGGGGGGGCGGGTGAAGCTTTCTTT CASTWGGAGEAFF
TRBJ2-7 TRBV6-4 TRBD2 many TGTGCCAGCAGTGATAGGACTAGCCCATACGAGCAGTACTTC CASSDRTSPYEQYF
TRBJ2-5 TRBV27 NA many TGTGCCAGCTCCTCTTACAGGGGGGGGACCCAGTACTTC CASSSYRGGTQYF
TRBJ2-5 TRBV6-5 TRBD2 many TGTGCCAGCAGTTACTCTCTAGCGGGAGAATCGGAGACCCAGTACTTC CASSYSLAGESETQYF
TRBJ2-7 TRBV12-3/TRBV12-4 NA many TGTGCCAGCAGCACAGGTAGAATATCAGGCTACGAGCAGTACTTC CASSTGRISGYEQYF
TRBJ1-1 TRBV7-9 NA NA TGTGCCAGCAGCTTAACAGAACTGAACACTGAAGCTTGCTTT CASSLTELNTEACF
TRBJ2-2 TRBV6-2/TRBV6-3 NA many TGTGCCAGCAGCTACTATGCTGGGGAGCTGTTTTTT CASSYYAGELFF
TRBJ1-1 TRBV6-4 NA many TGTGCCAGCAGTGTGGGGAAGGACACTGAAGCTTTCTTT CASSVGKDTEAFF
TRBJ2-7 TRBV6-1 TRBD1 many TGTGCCAGCAGGGAAGGACAGGGGACCTCCTACGAGCAGTACTTC CASREGQGTSYEQYF
TRBJ1-1 TRBV14 NA many TGTGCCAGCAGCCCGTACACCAGCTTGAACACTGAAGCTTTCTTT CASSPYTSLNTEAFF
TRBJ2-2 TRBV30 TRBD2 few TGTGCCTGGAGAGGACTAGCGGTGGGGGAGCTGTTTTTT CAWRGLAVGELFF
TRBJ2-7 TRBV10-3 NA many TGTGCCATCAGTGAAACCAGGGAAGGCTCCTACGAGCAGTACTTC CAISETREGSYEQYF
TRBJ2-7 TRBV7-9 NA many TGTGCCAGTTCCCATTGGGGCGAGCAGTACTTC CASSHWGEQYF
TRBJ2-7 TRBV5-1 TRBD2 few TGCGCCAGCAGCCCTCAGGGACTAGCGAGATTAATCGCCACCTACGAGCAGTACTTC CASSPQGLARLIATYEQYF
TRBJ1-2 TRBV9 NA few TGTGCCAGCAGCCCCCCCCCTGGAAGCCGTGGGGGCTACACCTTC CASSPPPGSRGGYTF
TRBJ2-7 TRBV12-3/TRBV12-4 NA many TGTGCCAGCAGCCTCCAGCCCTCCTACGAGCAGTACTTC CASSLQPSYEQYF
TRBJ2-5 TRBV20-1 NA NA TGCAGTGCTATTACTATCGCTCAAGAGACCCAGTACTTC CSAITIAQETQYF
TRBJ1-1 TRBV18 NA NA TGTGCCAGCTCACGGACGGGCTGGGTGAACACTGAAGCTTTCTTT CASSRTGWVNTEAFF